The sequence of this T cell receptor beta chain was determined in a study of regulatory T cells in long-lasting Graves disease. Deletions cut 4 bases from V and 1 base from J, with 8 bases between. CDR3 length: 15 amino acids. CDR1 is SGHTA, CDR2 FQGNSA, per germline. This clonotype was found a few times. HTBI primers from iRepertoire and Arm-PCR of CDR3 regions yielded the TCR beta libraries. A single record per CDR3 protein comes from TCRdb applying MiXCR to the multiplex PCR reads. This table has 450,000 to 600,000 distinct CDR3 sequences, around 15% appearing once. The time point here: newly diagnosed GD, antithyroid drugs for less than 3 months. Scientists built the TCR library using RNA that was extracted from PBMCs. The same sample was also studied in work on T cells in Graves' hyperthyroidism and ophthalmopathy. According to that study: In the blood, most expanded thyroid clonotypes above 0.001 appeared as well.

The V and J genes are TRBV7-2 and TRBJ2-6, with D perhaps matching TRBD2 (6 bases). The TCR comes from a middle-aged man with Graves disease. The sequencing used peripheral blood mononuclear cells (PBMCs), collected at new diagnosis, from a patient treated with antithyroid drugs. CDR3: CASSWRVSGANVLTF. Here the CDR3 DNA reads TGTGCCAGCAGCTGGAGGGTTTCTGGGGCCAACGTCCTGACTTTC. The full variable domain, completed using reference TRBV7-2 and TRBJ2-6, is GAGVSQSPSNKVTEKGKDVELRCDPISGHTALYWYRQSLGQGLEFLIYFQGNSAPDKSGLPSDRFSAERTGGSVSTLTIQRTQQEDSAVYLCASSWRVSGANVLTFGAGSRLTVL.